This is a list of T cell receptor beta chains from one sample in a study of T-cell reconstitution after alpha-beta-depleted transplantation in children. TCRdb redid the calling of the PCR reads with MiXCR, one entry per CDR3 protein. Here the sample spans about 400,000 distinct CDR3 sequences, about 16% being singletons. The material sequenced was PBMCs, mostly from graft donor cells, taken 360 days after TCRalphabeta/CD19-depleted stem cell transplant. The receptors derive from a boy in the first two years of life who had a stem cell transplant for Wiskott-Aldrich syndrome, so the T cells may come from the graft donor. The CDR3 runs from the conserved cysteine through the conserved F or W. D genes are given only for firm matches. Size values are once, few and many counts, or a class for expanded clones, and some rows have none.

clone size,D gene,V gene,J gene,CDR3 protein,CDR3 DNA
.,TRBD1,TRBV10-3,TRBJ2-7,CAIGNRGLSYEQYF,TGTGCCATCGGAAACAGGGGGCTTTCCTACGAGCAGTACTTC
.,TRBD2,TRBV19,TRBJ2-3,CASRETSGGRDTQYF,TGTGCCAGTAGAGAGACTAGCGGGGGCCGCGATACGCAGTATTTT
.,.,TRBV6-5,TRBJ2-2,CASNFLPPGLLNTGELFF,TGTGCCAGCAATTTTCTGCCGCCGGGACTCCTAAACACCGGGGAGCTGTTTTTT
.,TRBD2,TRBV20-1,TRBJ2-7,CSARIAGGGPYEQYF,TGCAGTGCTAGAATAGCGGGAGGGGGACCCTACGAGCAGTACTTC
few,.,TRBV7-2,TRBJ1-6,CASCRQAYNSPLHF,TGTGCCAGTTGTCGGCAGGCCTATAATTCACCCCTCCACTTT
few,.,TRBV5-1,TRBJ2-7,CASSLMAGAFSYEQYF,TGCGCCAGCAGCTTGATGGCGGGGGCGTTCTCCTACGAGCAGTACTTC
.,TRBD1,TRBV6-5,TRBJ2-7,CASSYQGQGTYEQYF,TGTGCCAGCAGTTACCAGGGACAGGGAACCTACGAGCAGTACTTC
few,TRBD2,TRBV20-1,TRBJ2-1,CSARAGTSGLLDEQFF,TGCAGTGCTCGTGCTGGGACTAGCGGCCTCCTGGATGAGCAGTTCTTC
.,.,TRBV9,TRBJ2-1,CASSVGVGNEQFF,TGTGCCAGCAGCGTAGGGGTGGGGAATGAGCAGTTCTTC
.,TRBD1,TRBV6-5,TRBJ2-7,CASSYSRGREQYF,TGTGCCAGCAGTTACTCGAGGGGGCGCGAGCAGTACTTC
.,TRBD1,TRBV23-1,TRBJ2-1,CASSHSDLQGAGYNEQFF,TGCGCCAGCAGTCACTCCGATCTACAGGGGGCTGGCTACAATGAGCAGTTCTTC